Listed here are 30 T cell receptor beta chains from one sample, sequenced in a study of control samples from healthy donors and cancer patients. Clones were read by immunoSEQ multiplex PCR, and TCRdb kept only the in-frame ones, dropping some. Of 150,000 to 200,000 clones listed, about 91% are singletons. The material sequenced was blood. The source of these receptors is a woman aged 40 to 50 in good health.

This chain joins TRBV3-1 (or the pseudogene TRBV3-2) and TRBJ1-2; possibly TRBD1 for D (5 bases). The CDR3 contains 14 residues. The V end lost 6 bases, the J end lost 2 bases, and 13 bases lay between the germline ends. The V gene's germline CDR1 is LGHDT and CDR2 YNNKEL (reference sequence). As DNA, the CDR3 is TGTGCCAGCAGGTTTCGGGGCGAAAACTATGGCTACACCTTC. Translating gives CASRFRGENYGYTF.

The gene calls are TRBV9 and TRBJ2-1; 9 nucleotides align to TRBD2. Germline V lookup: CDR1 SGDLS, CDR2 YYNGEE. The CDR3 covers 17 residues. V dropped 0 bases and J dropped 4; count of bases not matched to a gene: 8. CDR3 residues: CASSVGSSGGLYNEQFF. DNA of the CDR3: TGTGCCAGCAGCGTAGGTAGTAGCGGGGGCCTATACAATGAGCAGTTCTTC.

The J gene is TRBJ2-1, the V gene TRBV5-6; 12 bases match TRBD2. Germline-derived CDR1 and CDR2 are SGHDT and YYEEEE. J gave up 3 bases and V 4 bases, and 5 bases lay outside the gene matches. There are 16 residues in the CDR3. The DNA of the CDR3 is TGTGCCAGCAGCCCAGGACTAGCGGGGTTCTACAATGAGCAGTTCTTC. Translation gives CASSPGLAGFYNEQFF.

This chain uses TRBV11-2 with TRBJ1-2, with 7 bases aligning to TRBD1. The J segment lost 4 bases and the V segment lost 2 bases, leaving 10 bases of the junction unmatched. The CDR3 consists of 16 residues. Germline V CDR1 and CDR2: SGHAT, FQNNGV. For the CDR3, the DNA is TGTGCCAGCAGCTTATCGCTAACAGGGGCTGCCTATGGCTACACCTTC. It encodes CASSLSLTGAAYGYTF.

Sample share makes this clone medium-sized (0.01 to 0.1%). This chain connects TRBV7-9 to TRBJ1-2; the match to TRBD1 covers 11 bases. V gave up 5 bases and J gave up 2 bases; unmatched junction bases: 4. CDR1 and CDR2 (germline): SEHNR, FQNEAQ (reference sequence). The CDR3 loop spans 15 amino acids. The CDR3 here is CASSHGQGANYGYTF. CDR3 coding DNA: TGTGCCAGCAGCCACGGACAGGGGGCCAACTATGGCTACACCTTC.

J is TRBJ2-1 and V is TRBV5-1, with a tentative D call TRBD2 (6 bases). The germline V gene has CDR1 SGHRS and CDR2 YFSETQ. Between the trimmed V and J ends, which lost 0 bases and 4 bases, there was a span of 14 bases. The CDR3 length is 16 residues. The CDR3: CASSLELAGGYNEQFF. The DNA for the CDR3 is TGCGCCAGCAGCTTGGAGTTGGCCGGGGGTTACAATGAGCAGTTCTTC.

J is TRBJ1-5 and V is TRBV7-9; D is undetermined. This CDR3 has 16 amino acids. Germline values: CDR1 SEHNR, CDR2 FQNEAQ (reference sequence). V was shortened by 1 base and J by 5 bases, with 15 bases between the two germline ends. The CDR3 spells CASSLEGEGRDQPQHF. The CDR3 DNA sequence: TGTGCCAGCAGCTTAGAGGGTGAAGGGCGGGATCAGCCCCAGCATTTT.

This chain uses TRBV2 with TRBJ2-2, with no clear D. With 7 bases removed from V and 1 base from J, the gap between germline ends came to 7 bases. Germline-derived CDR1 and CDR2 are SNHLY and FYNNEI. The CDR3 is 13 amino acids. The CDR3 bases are TGTGCCAGCACGCCGGTGAACACCGGGGAGCTGTTTTTT. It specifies CASTPVNTGELFF.

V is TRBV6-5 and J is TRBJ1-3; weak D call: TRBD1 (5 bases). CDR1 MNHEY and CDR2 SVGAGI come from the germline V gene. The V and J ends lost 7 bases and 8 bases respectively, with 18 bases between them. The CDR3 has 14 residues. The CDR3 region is CASIQTGAPDTIYF. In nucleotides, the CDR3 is TGTGCCAGCATCCAGACCGGGGCGCCGGACACCATATATTTT.

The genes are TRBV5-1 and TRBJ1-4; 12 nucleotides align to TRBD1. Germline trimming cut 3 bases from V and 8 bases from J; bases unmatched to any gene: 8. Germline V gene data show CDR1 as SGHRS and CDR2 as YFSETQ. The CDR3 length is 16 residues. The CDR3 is CASSSIGTGGEEKLFF. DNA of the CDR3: TGCGCCAGCAGCTCAATAGGGACAGGGGGCGAGGAAAAACTGTTTTTT.

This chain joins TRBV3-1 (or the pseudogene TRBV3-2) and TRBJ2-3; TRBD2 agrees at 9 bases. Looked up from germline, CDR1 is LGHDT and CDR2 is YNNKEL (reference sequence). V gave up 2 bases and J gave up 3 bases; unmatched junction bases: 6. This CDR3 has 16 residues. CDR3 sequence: CASSQFVRGGTDTQYF. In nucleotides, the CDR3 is TGTGCCAGCAGCCAATTCGTGCGGGGGGGGACAGATACGCAGTATTTT.

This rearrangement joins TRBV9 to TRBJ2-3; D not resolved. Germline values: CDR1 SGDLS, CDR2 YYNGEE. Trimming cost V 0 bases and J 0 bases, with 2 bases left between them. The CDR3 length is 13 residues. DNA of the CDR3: TGTGCCAGCAGCGTAGTTAGCACAGATACGCAGTATTTT. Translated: CASSVVSTDTQYF.

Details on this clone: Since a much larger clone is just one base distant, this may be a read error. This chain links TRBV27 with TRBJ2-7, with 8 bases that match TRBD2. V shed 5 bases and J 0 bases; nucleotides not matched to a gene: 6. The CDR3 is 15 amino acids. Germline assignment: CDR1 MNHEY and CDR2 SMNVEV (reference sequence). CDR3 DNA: TGTGCCAGCAGTCCGCGGGGGGCCCTCTCCTACGAGCAGTACTTC. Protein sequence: CASSPRGALSYEQYF.

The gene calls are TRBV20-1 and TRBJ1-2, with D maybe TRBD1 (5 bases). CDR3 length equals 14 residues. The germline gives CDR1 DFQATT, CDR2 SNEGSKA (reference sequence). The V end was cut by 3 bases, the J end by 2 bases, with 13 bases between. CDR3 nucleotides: TGCAGTGCTAGTTTGGGGGGTCAGAACTATGGCTACACCTTC. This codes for CSASLGGQNYGYTF.

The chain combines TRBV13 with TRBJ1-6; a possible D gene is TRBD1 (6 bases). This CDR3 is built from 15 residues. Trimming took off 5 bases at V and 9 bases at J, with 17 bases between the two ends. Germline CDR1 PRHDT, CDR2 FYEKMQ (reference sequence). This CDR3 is CASSIRGGVGSPLHF. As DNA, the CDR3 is TGTGCCAGCAGCATCCGAGGGGGAGTCGGTTCACCCCTCCACTTT.

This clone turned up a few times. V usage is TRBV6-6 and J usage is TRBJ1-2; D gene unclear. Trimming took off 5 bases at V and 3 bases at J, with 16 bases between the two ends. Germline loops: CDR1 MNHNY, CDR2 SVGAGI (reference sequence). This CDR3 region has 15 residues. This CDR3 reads CASSGRGPGHYGYTF. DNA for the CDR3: TGTGCCAGCAGTGGCCGGGGTCCGGGTCACTATGGCTACACCTTC.

Here the CDR3 reads CASSLINEKLFF. CDR3 nucleotides: TGTGCCAGCAGTTTAATAAACGAAAAACTGTTTTTT. The V call is TRBV28, the J call TRBJ1-4; D is ambiguous. The CDR3 contains 12 residues. The germline V gene has CDR1 MDHEN and CDR2 SYDVKM. The V gene lost 2 bases and the J gene lost 8 bases, with 6 bases spanning the gap.

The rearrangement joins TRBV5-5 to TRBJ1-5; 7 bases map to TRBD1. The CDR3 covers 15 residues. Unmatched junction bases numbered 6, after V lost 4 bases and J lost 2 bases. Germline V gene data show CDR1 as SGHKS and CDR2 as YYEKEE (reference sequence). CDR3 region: CASSLTGSGNQPQHF. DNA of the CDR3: TGTGCCAGCAGCCTGACAGGGAGTGGCAATCAGCCCCAGCATTTT.

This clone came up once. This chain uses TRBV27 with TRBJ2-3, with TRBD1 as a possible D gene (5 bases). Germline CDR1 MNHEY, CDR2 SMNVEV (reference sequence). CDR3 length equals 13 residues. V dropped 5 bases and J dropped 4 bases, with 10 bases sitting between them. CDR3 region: CASSGATADTQYF. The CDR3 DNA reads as TGTGCCAGCAGTGGCGCGACAGCAGATACGCAGTATTTT.

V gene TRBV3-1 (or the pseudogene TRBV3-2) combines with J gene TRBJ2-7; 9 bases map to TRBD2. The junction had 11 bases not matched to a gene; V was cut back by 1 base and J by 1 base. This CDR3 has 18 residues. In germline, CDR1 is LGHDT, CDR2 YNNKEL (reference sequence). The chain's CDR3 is CASSQGPPSGGFSYEQYF. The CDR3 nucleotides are TGTGCCAGCAGCCAAGGTCCGCCAAGCGGGGGGTTTTCCTACGAGCAGTACTTC.

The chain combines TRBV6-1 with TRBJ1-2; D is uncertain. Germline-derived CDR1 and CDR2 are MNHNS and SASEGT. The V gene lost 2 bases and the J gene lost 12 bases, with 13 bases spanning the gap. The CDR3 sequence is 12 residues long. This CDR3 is CASSEQPDADTF. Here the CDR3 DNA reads TGTGCCAGCAGTGAACAACCGGACGCGGACACCTTC.

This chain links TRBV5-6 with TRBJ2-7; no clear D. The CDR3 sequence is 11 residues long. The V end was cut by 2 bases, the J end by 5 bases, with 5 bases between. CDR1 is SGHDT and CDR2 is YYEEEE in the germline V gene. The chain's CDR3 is CASSLLNEQYF. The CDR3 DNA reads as TGTGCCAGCAGCTTACTGAACGAGCAGTACTTC.

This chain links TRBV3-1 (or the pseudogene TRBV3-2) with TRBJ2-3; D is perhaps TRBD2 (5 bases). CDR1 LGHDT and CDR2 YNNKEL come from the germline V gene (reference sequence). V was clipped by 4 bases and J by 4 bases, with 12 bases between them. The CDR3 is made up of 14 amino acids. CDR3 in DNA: TGTGCCAGCAGCCCGGACTCCAAGGCAGATACGCAGTATTTT. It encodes CASSPDSKADTQYF.

The CDR3 coding sequence is TGCGCCAGCAGCTCCCCCCTCAGGGGGCGGGGAAACACCATATATTTT. Translated, it gives CASSSPLRGRGNTIYF. This chain joins TRBV4-1 and TRBJ1-3; TRBD1 aligns across 8 bases. The CDR3 is made up of 16 amino acids. Germline lookup yields CDR1 MGHRA and CDR2 YSYEKL. The trim removed 5 bases at V and 4 bases at J, leaving 10 bases unmatched.

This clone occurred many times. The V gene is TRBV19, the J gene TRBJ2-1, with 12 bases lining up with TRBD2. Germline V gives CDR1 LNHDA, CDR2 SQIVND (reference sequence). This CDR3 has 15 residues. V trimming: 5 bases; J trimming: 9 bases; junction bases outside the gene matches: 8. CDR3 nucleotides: TGTGCCAGTAGTTCCTGGACTAGCGGGGAAGGTGAGCAGTTCTTC. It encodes CASSSWTSGEGEQFF.

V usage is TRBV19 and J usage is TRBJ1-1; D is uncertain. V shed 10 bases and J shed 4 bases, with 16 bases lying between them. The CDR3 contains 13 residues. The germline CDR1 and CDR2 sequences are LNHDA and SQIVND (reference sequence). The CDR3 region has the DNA TGTGCCACGGAGTCACTCCCCGGCACTGAAGCTTTCTTT. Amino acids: CATESLPGTEAFF. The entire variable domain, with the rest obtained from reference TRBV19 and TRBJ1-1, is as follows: DGGITQSPKYLFRKEGQNVTLSCEQNLNHDAMYWYRQDPGQGLRLIYYSQIVNDFQKGDIAEGYSVSREKKESFPLTVTSAQKNPTAFYLCATESLPGTEAFFGQGTRLTVV.

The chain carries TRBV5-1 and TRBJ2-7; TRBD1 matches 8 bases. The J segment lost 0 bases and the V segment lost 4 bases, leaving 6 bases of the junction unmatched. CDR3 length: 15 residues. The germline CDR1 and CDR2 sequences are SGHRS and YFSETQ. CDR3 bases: TGCGCCAGCAGCCATCCTACAGGGGGCTCCTACGAGCAGTACTTC. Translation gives CASSHPTGGSYEQYF.

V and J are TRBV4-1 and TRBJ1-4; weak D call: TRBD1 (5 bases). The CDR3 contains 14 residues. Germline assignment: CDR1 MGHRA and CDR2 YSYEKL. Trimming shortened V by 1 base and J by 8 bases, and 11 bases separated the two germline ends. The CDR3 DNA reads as TGCGCCAGCAGCCAAGTGGGGGGGGAGGAAAAACTGTTTTTT. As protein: CASSQVGGEEKLFF.

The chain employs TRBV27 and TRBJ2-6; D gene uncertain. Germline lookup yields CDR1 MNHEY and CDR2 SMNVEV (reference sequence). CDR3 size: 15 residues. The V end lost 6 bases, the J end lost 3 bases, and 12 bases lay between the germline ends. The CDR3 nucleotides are TGTGCCAGCAGGTACCGAGAAGGTGGGGCCAACGTCCTGACTTTC. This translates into CASRYREGGANVLTF. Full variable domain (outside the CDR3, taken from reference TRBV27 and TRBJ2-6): EAQVTQNPRYLITVTGKKLTVTCSQNMNHEYMSWYRQDPGLGLRQIYYSMNVEVTDKGDVPEGYKVSRKEKRNFPLILESPSPNQTSLYFCASRYREGGANVLTFGAGSRLTVL.

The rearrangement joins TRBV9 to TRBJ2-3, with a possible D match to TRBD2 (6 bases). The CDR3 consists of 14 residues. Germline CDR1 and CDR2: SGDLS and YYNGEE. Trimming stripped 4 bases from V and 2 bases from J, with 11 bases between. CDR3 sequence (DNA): TGTGCCAGCAGCCCCCGGACTAACACAGATACGCAGTATTTT. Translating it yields CASSPRTNTDTQYF.